Below are 32 T cell receptor beta chains sequenced from a single sample in a study of T cell responses to AZD1222 COVID-19 vaccine. TCRdb's table, derived via immunoSEQ multiplex PCR, lists solely in-frame clones and lacks some. Among tens of thousands of clones, around 90% were seen once, and the ten largest hold about 9.9%. The sample consisted of peripheral blood, taken 28 days after the second AZD1222 dose. The receptor source for this set is an adult who received the AZD1222 COVID-19 vaccine.

V gene TRBV19 combines with J gene TRBJ2-2, with a tentative D call TRBD1 (5 bases). The length of the CDR3 is 12 residues. The germline V gene has CDR1 LNHDA and CDR2 SQIVND (reference sequence). V lost 5 bases and J lost 6, with 7 bases in between. CDR3 DNA: TGTGCCAGTAGTCAGGGATCCGGGGAGCTGTTTTTT. It yields the protein CASSQGSGELFF.

The chain employs TRBV19 and TRBJ2-7; possible D gene TRBD2, 6 bases. The CDR3 runs to 15 residues. Germline V gene data show CDR1 as LNHDA and CDR2 as SQIVND (reference sequence). V dropped 3 bases and J dropped 3 bases, with 15 bases sitting between them. For the CDR3, the DNA is TGTGCCAGTAGTATCTTTGGCGGGGCCGTCTACGAGCAGTACTTC. Translating it yields CASSIFGGAVYEQYF.

There are a few counts of this clone. The chain couples TRBV11-2 to TRBJ2-1, with 8 bases that match TRBD1. CDR1 SGHAT and CDR2 FQNNGV come from the germline V gene. The junction had 12 bases not matched to a gene; V was cut back by 5 bases and J by 9 bases. CDR3 size: 15 residues. CDR3 sequence (DNA): TGTGCCAGCAGCACTCAGGTCAGGGGGCAAGGTGAGCAGTTCTTC. It translates to CASSTQVRGQGEQFF.

V is TRBV28 and J is TRBJ1-3, with D possibly TRBD1 on 5 matching bases. The CDR3 has 14 amino acids. Trimming took off 6 bases at V and 4 bases at J, with 13 bases between the two ends. Germline CDR1 reads MDHEN; CDR2 reads SYDVKM. This CDR3 is CASRRSGPGNTIYF. The CDR3 DNA reads as TGTGCCAGCAGAAGGTCAGGGCCCGGAAACACCATATATTTT.

V is TRBV2 and J is TRBJ2-7; D gene uncertain. The CDR3 has 10 residues. Germline CDR1 and CDR2: SNHLY and FYNNEI. Trimming left V 5 bases short and J 6 bases short, with 5 bases between. CDR3 bases: TGTGCCAGCAGTACCCTCGAGCAGTACTTC. It yields the protein CASSTLEQYF.

Here the CDR3 reads CASSRQGDSGNTIYF. CDR3 sequence (DNA): TGTGCCAGCAGTCGACAGGGGGATTCTGGAAACACCATATATTTT. J is TRBJ1-3 and V is TRBV6-5; 9 bases fit TRBD1. The CDR3 sequence is 15 residues long. Germline trimming cut 5 bases from V and 1 base from J; bases unmatched to any gene: 3. From germline, CDR1 is MNHEY and CDR2 SVGAGI.

V is TRBV11-2 and J is TRBJ2-7; perhaps TRBD1 as D (6 bases). V was pared by 6 bases and J by 5 bases, with 17 bases between. The CDR3 covers 14 residues. Germline CDR1 and CDR2: SGHAT and FQNNGV. CDR3 in DNA: TGTGCCAGCAGTTCCCGGGCAGGGGCGAACGAGCAGTACTTC. Protein: CASSSRAGANEQYF. Based on the CDR3 plus reference TRBV11-2 and TRBJ2-7, the full variable domain is EAGVAQSPRYKIIEKRQSVAFWCNPISGHATLYWYQQILGQGPKLLIQFQNNGVVDDSQLPKDRFSAERLKGVDSTLKIQPAKLEDSAVYLCASSSRAGANEQYFGPGTRLTVT.

This clone was observed a single time. The chain is built from TRBV4-3 and TRBJ2-2, with 14 positions matching TRBD2. V was clipped by 0 bases and J by 7 bases; unmatched bases: 10. Germline-derived CDR1 and CDR2 are LGHNA and YSLEER. The CDR3 spans 19 residues. The CDR3: CASSQDIRLAGGPNGELFF. In DNA form, the CDR3 reads TGCGCCAGCAGCCAAGATATCCGACTAGCGGGGGGGCCCAACGGGGAGCTGTTTTTT.

CDR3 DNA sequence: TGTGCCAGTAGTATAGAGGTACTAGCGGCGCAGGAGGATACGCAGTATTTT. Translated: CASSIEVLAAQEDTQYF. The genes are TRBV19 and TRBJ2-3; TRBD2 matches at 8 bases. CDR3 length equals 17 residues. V lost 0 bases, J lost 6 bases, and 11 bases stayed unmatched. The germline gives CDR1 LNHDA, CDR2 SQIVND (reference sequence).

The chain links TRBV3-1 (or the pseudogene TRBV3-2) to TRBJ2-5; 12 nucleotides match TRBD2. V trimming: 5 bases; J trimming: 2 bases; junction bases outside the gene matches: 3. Germline V lookup: CDR1 LGHDT, CDR2 YNNKEL (reference sequence). This CDR3 comprises 15 residues. This chain's CDR3 is CASSGGTSGQETQYF. CDR3 coding DNA: TGTGCCAGCAGCGGAGGGACTAGCGGGCAAGAGACCCAGTACTTC.

This chain links TRBV19 with TRBJ2-3, with 9 bases matching TRBD2. Germline-derived CDR1 and CDR2 are LNHDA and SQIVND (reference sequence). The V segment lost 5 bases and the J segment 4 bases; nucleotides outside the gene matches: 13. This CDR3 has 17 residues. The CDR3, as DNA: TGTGCCAGTAGTCCCCGGGCTAGCGGGGAGGGGGCAGATACGCAGTATTTT. Encoded protein: CASSPRASGEGADTQYF.

The V gene is TRBV5-1, the J gene TRBJ1-1, with no clear D. The V gene lost 4 bases and the J gene lost 8 bases, with 18 bases spanning the gap. The CDR3 is 14 amino acids. Germline V gene data show CDR1 as SGHRS and CDR2 as YFSETQ. The CDR3 nucleotides are TGCGCCAGCAGCGCCGTTATTACTACCCAAGAAGCTTTCTTT. Translated, it gives CASSAVITTQEAFF.

The chain recombines TRBV3-1 (or the pseudogene TRBV3-2) with TRBJ2-5; maybe TRBD1 (5 bases). Germline V gene sequence: CDR1 LGHDT, CDR2 YNNKEL (reference sequence). V lost 0 bases, J lost 2 bases, and 13 bases lay in between. The CDR3 runs 16 residues. CDR3 sequence reads: CASSQEIAQGQETQYF. CDR3 in DNA: TGTGCCAGCAGCCAAGAAATTGCGCAGGGACAAGAGACCCAGTACTTC.

In this sample, this clone turned up a few times. The chain couples TRBV6-1 to TRBJ2-7; perhaps TRBD1 as D (6 bases). Germline assignment: CDR1 MNHNS and CDR2 SASEGT. Trimming took off 0 bases at V and 2 bases at J, with 14 bases between the two ends. The CDR3 extends over 16 amino acids. The CDR3 coding sequence is TGTGCCAGCAGTGAAGCGCAGGGACAATCTACCTACGAGCAGTACTTC. This translates into CASSEAQGQSTYEQYF.

The chain links TRBV7-2 to TRBJ2-5; D is ambiguous. Germline CDR1 is SGHTA and CDR2 is FQGNSA. V lost 4 bases to trimming and J lost 5 bases, with 11 bases between them. The CDR3 sequence is 13 residues long. CDR3 loop: CASSSRYGETQYF. The CDR3 DNA sequence: TGTGCCAGCAGCTCCCGTTACGGGGAGACCCAGTACTTC. Complete variable domain (other parts from reference TRBV7-2 and TRBJ2-5): GAGVSQSPSNKVTEKGKDVELRCDPISGHTALYWYRQSLGQGLEFLIYFQGNSAPDKSGLPSDRFSAERTGGSVSTLTIQRTQQEDSAVYLCASSSRYGETQYFGPGTRLLVL.

This clone came up once. This rearrangement joins TRBV5-1 to TRBJ2-3; D might be TRBD1 or TRBD2, each matching 5 bases. Per the germline V gene, CDR1 is SGHRS and CDR2 is YFSETQ. This CDR3 comprises 13 residues. The V and J ends lost 4 bases and 5 bases respectively, with 11 bases between them. CDR3 DNA: TGCGCCAGCAGCCCGGGGACCGAAGATACGCAGTATTTT. It encodes CASSPGTEDTQYF.

V and J are TRBV6-1 and TRBJ1-2; D ambiguous. V gave up 0 bases and J gave up 0 bases, with 8 bases separating them. The length of the CDR3 is 15 residues. The V gene's germline CDR1 is MNHNS and CDR2 SASEGT. This CDR3 is CASSEAGSPNYGYTF. The CDR3 bases are TGTGCCAGCAGTGAAGCGGGCAGTCCTAACTATGGCTACACCTTC.

V gene TRBV18 combines with J gene TRBJ1-1, with D hard to call. Trimming took 3 bases from V and 6 from J, leaving 14 bases between them. Germline values: CDR1 KGHSH, CDR2 LQKENI. CDR3 size: 14 residues. DNA of the CDR3: TGTGCCAGCTCACCGCTCCAATCGGGCGCTGAAGCTTTCTTT. Residues: CASSPLQSGAEAFF. The whole variable domain, filled in from reference TRBV18 and TRBJ1-1, reads NAGVMQNPRHLVRRRGQEARLRCSPMKGHSHVYWYRQLPEEGLKFMVYLQKENIIDESGMPKERFSAEFPKEGPSILRIQQVVRGDSAAYFCASSPLQSGAEAFFGQGTRLTVV.

This chain links TRBV5-1 with TRBJ2-7, with 8 bases that match TRBD1. Germline-derived CDR1 and CDR2 are SGHRS and YFSETQ. V trimming: 4 bases; J trimming: 3 bases; junction bases outside the gene matches: 6. The CDR3 spans 14 residues. The CDR3 DNA follows: TGCGCCAGCAGCCCCGGACAGGGTTACTACGAGCAGTACTTC. It codes for CASSPGQGYYEQYF.

The V call is TRBV5-6, the J call TRBJ1-5; 7 bases map to TRBD1. This CDR3 has 15 residues. Trimming took 0 bases from V and 5 from J; bases not matched to a gene: 5. Germline V gene sequence: CDR1 SGHDT, CDR2 YYEEEE. The CDR3 sequence: CASSLVDRADQPQHF. The CDR3 nucleotides are TGTGCCAGCAGCTTGGTAGACAGGGCCGATCAGCCCCAGCATTTT.

The rearrangement uses TRBV4-3 and TRBJ2-3; D is undetermined. The CDR3 has 15 residues. In germline, CDR1 is LGHNA, CDR2 YSLEER. The V end lost 4 bases, the J end lost 0 bases, and 11 bases lay between the germline ends. The CDR3 DNA is TGCGCCAGCAGCCCTCTTGAAGCTAGCACAGATACGCAGTATTTT. It specifies CASSPLEASTDTQYF.

The V and J genes are TRBV10-3 and TRBJ2-1; 9 nucleotides line up with TRBD2. Germline values: CDR1 ENHRY, CDR2 SYGVKD. Trimming removed 8 bases from V and 8 bases from J; junction bases left unmatched: 4. CDR3 size: 12 residues. As DNA, the CDR3 is TGTGCCATCCGGACTAGCGCGGATGAGCAGTTCTTC. It translates to CAIRTSADEQFF.

The chain recombines TRBV5-1 with TRBJ2-5, with TRBD1 as a possible D gene (5 bases). Trimming shortened V by 4 bases and J by 1 base, and 8 bases separated the two germline ends. In germline, CDR1 is SGHRS, CDR2 YFSETQ. The CDR3 length is 13 residues. The CDR3 DNA sequence: TGCGCCAGCAGCCAACAGGTCCAAGAGACCCAGTACTTC. It yields the protein CASSQQVQETQYF.

The chain has TRBV9 and TRBJ1-6, with D unclear. V dropped 0 bases and J dropped 6 bases, with 7 bases sitting between them. CDR1 and CDR2 from the germline V gene are SGDLS and YYNGEE. The CDR3 is 14 amino acids. CDR3 DNA sequence: TGTGCCAGCAGCGTAGACAGTCTTAATTCACCCCTCCACTTT. It translates to CASSVDSLNSPLHF.

The count of this clone is one. The chain recombines TRBV14 with TRBJ2-4, with no clear D. CDR1 and CDR2 (germline): SGHDN, FVKESK. V was shortened by 4 bases and J by 1 base, with 14 bases between the two germline ends. The length of the CDR3 is 16 residues. The chain's CDR3 is CASSPGPGGAKNIQYF. In DNA form, the CDR3 reads TGTGCCAGCAGCCCCGGGCCGGGTGGGGCCAAAAACATTCAGTACTTC.

The rearrangement uses TRBV11-2 and TRBJ1-2; D is ambiguous. V was trimmed by 7 bases and J by 5 bases, leaving 8 bases between them. Germline CDR1 and CDR2: SGHAT and FQNNGV. The CDR3 runs 11 residues. The CDR3 coding sequence is TGTGCCAGCACCAGAGGTTATGGCTACACCTTC. Translated: CASTRGYGYTF.

The CDR3 sequence: CASSLQRAINEQFF. CDR3 sequence (DNA): TGTGCCAGCAGCTTACAGCGGGCGATCAATGAGCAGTTCTTC. This sequence joins TRBV11-2 and TRBJ2-1; a possible D gene is TRBD2 (6 bases). CDR3 length: 14 amino acids. Trimming took 2 bases from V and 6 from J, leaving 11 bases between them. From germline, CDR1 is SGHAT and CDR2 FQNNGV.

The rearrangement uses TRBV12-3 or TRBV12-4 and TRBJ1-4, with D hard to call. The CDR3 spans 12 residues. V was pared by 6 bases and J by 6 bases, with 8 bases between. The CDR3: CASSHDDEKLFF. In DNA, the CDR3 is TGTGCCAGCAGCCACGATGATGAAAAACTGTTTTTT.

The J gene is TRBJ2-7, the V gene TRBV11-2; D is possibly TRBD1 or TRBD2 (5 bases each). The germline gives CDR1 SGHAT, CDR2 FQNNGV. V was shortened by 1 base and J by 0 bases, with 10 bases between the two germline ends. The length of the CDR3 is 15 residues. CDR3 in amino acids: CASSLVIGTSYEQYF. CDR3 coding DNA: TGTGCCAGCAGCTTAGTTATCGGGACCTCCTACGAGCAGTACTTC.

The count of this clone is one. V and J are TRBV18 and TRBJ1-1; D ambiguous. Germline V gives CDR1 KGHSH, CDR2 LQKENI. Trimming cost V 2 bases and J 3 bases, with 10 bases left between them. The CDR3 spans 14 residues. CDR3 in DNA: TGTGCCAGCTCACCAAAATCCTCTGACACTGAAGCTTTCTTT. Amino acids: CASSPKSSDTEAFF. The full variable domain, with the rest looked up from reference TRBV18 and TRBJ1-1, is NAGVMQNPRHLVRRRGQEARLRCSPMKGHSHVYWYRQLPEEGLKFMVYLQKENIIDESGMPKERFSAEFPKEGPSILRIQQVVRGDSAAYFCASSPKSSDTEAFFGQGTRLTVV.

The chain has TRBV30 and TRBJ2-3; D may match TRBD1 or TRBD2 (5 bases each). CDR1 and CDR2 (germline): GTSNPN, SVGIG (reference sequence). V gave up 0 bases and J gave up 6 bases, with 13 bases separating them. This CDR3 is 14 amino acids long. CDR3 region: CAWSVDSGTDTQYF. The CDR3 DNA reads TGTGCCTGGAGTGTGGACTCCGGGACGGATACGCAGTATTTT.

The genes are TRBV9 and TRBJ2-2, with 8 nucleotides matching TRBD2. With V trimmed by 5 bases and J by 3 bases, 6 bases remained unmatched. The CDR3 contains 15 residues. Germline V gene data show CDR1 as SGDLS and CDR2 as YYNGEE. Written as DNA, the CDR3 is TGTGCCAGCAGGCCGCAAGCGGGGGACACCGGGGAGCTGTTTTTT. Amino acids: CASRPQAGDTGELFF.